A selection of T cell receptor beta chains follows, all from one sample in a study of identical twins. MiXCR, run by TCRdb on the 5' RACE reads, gives a single entry per CDR3 protein. The sample contains 450,000 to 650,000 distinct CDR3 sequences, approximately 10% of which appear only once. The sample was also linked to a second study, of yellow fever vaccine responses in identical twins.

Material for sequencing was PBMCs. The receptors derive from a woman aged 18-35 years in good health. CDR3s include the opening cysteine and the closing phenylalanine or tryptophan. The D gene is left open where the match is weak. Rows may omit the clone size; those that give it use once, few, many or a size class.

J gene | V gene | clone size | D gene | CDR3 protein | CDR3 DNA
TRBJ2-3 | TRBV6-5 | many | . | CASSYYRDPYTDTQYF | TGTGCCAGCAGTTATTACAGGGATCCCTACACAGATACGCAGTATTTT
TRBJ2-5 | TRBV21-1 | . | . | CASSPGLGVQETQYF | TGTGCCAGCAGCCCTGGACTGGGAGTTCAAGAGACCCAGTACTTC
TRBJ1-4 | TRBV5-5 | few | . | CASSLRDKSNEKLFF | TGTGCCAGCAGCTTGCGGGACAAATCGAATGAAAAACTGTTTTTT
TRBJ1-6 | TRBV3-1 | few | . | CASSPTPGQTGSYNSPLHF | TGTGCCAGCAGCCCCACACCGGGCCAGACGGGATCCTATAATTCACCCCTCCACTTT
TRBJ2-5 | TRBV29-1 | . | . | CSVDMRILYQETQYF | TGCAGCGTGGATATGCGGATCTTGTACCAAGAGACCCAGTACTTC
TRBJ2-2 | TRBV29-1 | many | TRBD2 | CSVGWLAGPNTGELFF | TGCAGCGTTGGATGGCTAGCGGGGCCGAACACCGGGGAGCTGTTTTTT
TRBJ1-1 | TRBV10-3 | few | TRBD1 | CAISESVPGQIHYAFF | TGTGCCATCAGTGAGTCAGTTCCGGGACAGATACATTACGCTTTCTTT
TRBJ2-5 | TRBV12-3/TRBV12-4 | many | . | CASSLVGAGETQYF | TGTGCCAGCAGTTTAGTGGGGGCTGGAGAGACCCAGTACTTC
TRBJ2-3 | TRBV20-1 | few | TRBD2 | CSARLAGARTDTQYF | TGCAGTGCTAGACTAGCGGGGGCACGCACAGATACGCAGTATTTT
TRBJ2-1 | TRBV5-8 | many | . | CASSLDPNRNYNEQFF | TGTGCCAGCAGCTTGGATCCCAACCGGAACTACAATGAGCAGTTCTTC
TRBJ1-4 | TRBV10-3 | . | . | CAIREDRDEKLFF | TGTGCCATCAGGGAGGACAGAGATGAAAAACTGTTTTTT
TRBJ2-5 | TRBV24-1 | . | . | CATSRKGLEKTQYF | TGTGCCACCAGCAGAAAGGGGTTAGAGAAGACCCAGTACTTC
TRBJ2-3 | TRBV28 | . | TRBD2 | CASSPMSGRTSTDTQYF | TGTGCCAGCAGCCCAATGAGCGGGAGGACTAGCACAGATACGCAGTATTTT
TRBJ2-7 | TRBV10-3 | many | . | CAIMGGPSSYEQYF | TGTGCCATCATGGGGGGCCCGAGCTCCTACGAGCAGTACTTC
TRBJ2-7 | TRBV4-1 | many | . | CASSQEPSSSDEQYF | TGCGCCAGCAGCCAAGAGCCGTCCTCTTCTGACGAGCAGTACTTC
TRBJ2-7 | TRBV28 | few | . | CASSATDGYEQYF | TGTGCCAGCAGTGCCACGGACGGCTACGAGCAGTACTTC
TRBJ2-5 | TRBV4-2 | few | TRBD2 | CASSQDEGGLAGVAQYF | TGTGCCAGCAGCCAAGATGAGGGAGGGCTAGCGGGAGTGGCCCAGTACTTC
TRBJ2-7 | TRBV20-1 | many | . | CSARDAVALGEQYF | TGCAGTGCTAGAGATGCTGTGGCTCTGGGGGAGCAGTACTTC
TRBJ1-6 | TRBV5-1 | many | TRBD1 | CASSLAGQDSPLHF | TGCGCCAGCAGCTTGGCCGGACAGGATTCACCCCTCCACTTT
TRBJ1-6 | TRBV4-1 | . | TRBD1 | CASSQEDRGRSPLHF | TGCGCCAGCAGCCAAGAAGACAGGGGACGTTCACCCCTCCACTTT
TRBJ2-3 | TRBV5-1 | few | TRBD1 | CASSLLSTGGSDTQYF | TGCGCCAGCTCCCTACTATCCACAGGGGGCTCGGATACGCAGTATTTT
TRBJ2-1 | TRBV3-1 | many | TRBD1 | CASSQGTGWNEQFF | TGTGCCAGCAGCCAGGGGACAGGGTGGAATGAGCAGTTCTTC
TRBJ2-2 | TRBV28 | . | . | CASSGPVLSELFF | TGTGCCAGCAGTGGCCCGGTCCTCTCAGAGCTGTTTTTT
TRBJ1-2 | TRBV7-9 | . | . | CASSLYAGITGYTF | TGTGCCAGCAGCTTATACGCGGGGATAACTGGCTACACCTTC
TRBJ1-5 | TRBV24-1 | many | TRBD1 | CATSDSSGQGNQPQHF | TGTGCCACCAGTGATTCTTCGGGACAGGGGAATCAGCCCCAGCATTTT
TRBJ2-2 | TRBV5-1 | many | . | CASSPREGANTGELFF | TGCGCCAGCAGCCCGAGGGAGGGGGCGAACACCGGGGAGCTGTTTTTT
TRBJ2-1 | TRBV5-6 | . | . | CASSPVASLMGHEQFF | TGTGCCAGCAGTCCCGTCGCCAGTTTGATGGGCCATGAGCAGTTCTTC
TRBJ2-1 | TRBV5-1 | . | TRBD2 | CASSPLAGVTLEQFF | TGCGCCAGCAGCCCTCTAGCGGGGGTAACTCTTGAGCAGTTCTTC
TRBJ2-1 | TRBV10-3 | many | . | CAISEFGNYNEQFF | TGTGCCATCAGTGAGTTCGGGAATTACAATGAGCAGTTCTTC
TRBJ2-2 | TRBV12-3/TRBV12-4 | . | TRBD2 | CASSWGTTTGELFF | TGTGCCAGCAGTTGGGGGACTACCACCGGGGAGCTGTTTTTT
TRBJ2-6 | TRBV29-1 | few | . | CSVEDRGAGANVLTF | TGCAGCGTTGAAGATAGAGGAGCTGGGGCCAACGTCCTGACTTTC
TRBJ1-1 | TRBV12-3/TRBV12-4 | . | . | CASSTGSLSGTEAFF | TGTGCCAGCAGTACCGGTTCGCTGTCAGGCACTGAAGCTTTCTTT
TRBJ2-7 | TRBV11-1 | few | TRBD2 | CASSSTTLAGEASYEQYF | TGTGCCAGCAGCTCCACCACACTAGCGGGGGAGGCGAGCTACGAGCAGTACTTC
TRBJ2-3 | TRBV2 | . | . | CASSEGSGRTDTQYF | TGTGCCAGCAGTGAGGGGTCAGGGCGCACAGATACGCAGTATTTT
TRBJ2-7 | TRBV27 | few | . | CASRSYLQGEQYF | TGTGCCAGCAGGTCATACCTCCAGGGGGAGCAGTACTTC
TRBJ2-3 | TRBV11-2 | many | TRBD1 | CASSLDRGPASGPDTQYF | TGTGCCAGCAGCTTAGACAGGGGGCCCGCATCGGGCCCAGATACGCAGTATTTT
TRBJ2-5 | TRBV20-1 | many | . | CSGIPGEDRTQETQYF | TGCAGTGGGATTCCAGGCGAGGACAGAACCCAAGAGACCCAGTACTTC
TRBJ2-7 | TRBV5-1 | . | . | CASSPPNDYEQYF | TGCGCCAGCAGCCCCCCCAACGACTACGAGCAGTACTTC